The T cell receptor (beta chain) under discussion was sequenced for a study of T-cell memory formation after mild COVID-19. Findings and limits, study-wide: Contracting clones localized mainly to CM and EM when CD4+ and mainly to EMRA when CD8+. Within pre-infection memory, some responding clones were found, suggesting cross-reactive memory joined. CD4/CD8 balance held among clones contracting day 15 to 85, and later expanders leaned CD4+.

Amplification by 5'RACE using constant-segment primers produced TCR alpha and TCR beta cDNA libraries that carried sample barcodes and UMIs. TCRdb passed the 5' RACE reads through MiXCR, listing each CDR3 protein once. The sample has 500,000 to 550,000 distinct CDR3 sequences; about a fifth are singletons. V was cut by 5 bases and J by 7 bases, with 21 bases left in between. The CDR3 length is 16 residues. Germline V gene sequence: CDR1 SGHTA, CDR2 FQGNSA. This clonotype was counted only a few times. Its antigen is not identified. The chain employs TRBV7-2 and TRBJ2-1; a possible D gene is TRBD1 (6 bases). The TCR sequence derives from an adult woman who had mild COVID-19 (a few samples of this study predate the infection). Cell type and time point are not known. The sample taken for sequencing was PBMCs or a T cell subset sorted from them (not recorded which). The CDR3 DNA is TGTGCCAGCAGCGATCCGGACCTCAGGGGTTGGAATGAGCAGTTCTTC. Translating gives CASSDPDLRGWNEQFF.